These 31 T cell receptor beta chains came from one sample sequenced in a study of blood T cell repertoires in COVID-19. Data came from immunoSEQ multiplex PCR; TCRdb stores just in-frame clones and leaves some out. The sample holds about 380,000 clones, 90% seen once. Sequencing was performed on peripheral blood. The source is a man aged 18 to 30 with active or convalescent COVID-19.

V usage is TRBV19 and J usage is TRBJ1-5; D call uncertain. This CDR3 spans 14 amino acids. The germline gives CDR1 LNHDA, CDR2 SQIVND (reference sequence). V was cut by 7 bases and J by 0 bases, with 10 bases left in between. The CDR3 DNA reads as TGTGCCAGTACGTACGACTATAGCAATCAGCCCCAGCATTTT. It is translated as CASTYDYSNQPQHF.

This chain links TRBV27 with TRBJ1-1, with D perhaps TRBD1 (5 bases). The CDR3 is 15 amino acids. Trimming left V 3 bases short and J 3 bases short, with 14 bases between. Germline V gene sequence: CDR1 MNHEY, CDR2 SMNVEV (reference sequence). For the CDR3, the DNA is TGTGCCAGCAGTTTCAAAGGGGTAGGGGACACTGAAGCTTTCTTT. It translates to CASSFKGVGDTEAFF.

This clone was counted once. This sequence joins TRBV4-1 and TRBJ1-1; no clear D gene. Germline-derived CDR1 and CDR2 are MGHRA and YSYEKL. The V end lost 2 bases, the J end lost 6 bases, and 19 bases lay between the germline ends. This CDR3 is built from 16 residues. Here the CDR3 DNA reads TGCGCCAGCAGCCAAAGGACTTTGGCTAGACTCGCTGAAGCTTTCTTT. Translating gives CASSQRTLARLAEAFF.

This chain links TRBV7-8 with TRBJ2-7; TRBD1 agrees at 7 bases. The ends lost 5 bases at V and 0 bases at J; junction bases unmatched: 4. This CDR3 has 14 amino acids. Germline V gene lookup returns CDR1 SGHVS and CDR2 FQNEAQ. The CDR3 DNA reads TGTGCCAGCAGCAAAAGGGACAGCTCCTACGAGCAGTACTTC. Residues: CASSKRDSSYEQYF.

The V gene is TRBV28, the J gene TRBJ1-6, with 11 bases aligning to TRBD1. V lost 6 bases, J lost 9 bases, and 7 bases stayed unmatched. Germline V gene sequence: CDR1 MDHEN, CDR2 SYDVKM. This CDR3 comprises 15 residues. The CDR3 loop reads CASRPGQGAGSPLHF. CDR3 sequence (DNA): TGTGCCAGCAGACCCGGACAGGGGGCAGGTTCACCCCTCCACTTT.

The V gene is TRBV27, the J gene TRBJ1-1, with unresolved D. CDR1 and CDR2 (germline): MNHEY, SMNVEV (reference sequence). With 5 bases removed from V and 1 base from J, the gap between germline ends came to 14 bases. The CDR3 runs 15 residues. CDR3 sequence: CASSPLVRTNTEAFF. For the CDR3, the DNA is TGTGCCAGCAGTCCCCTTGTGAGAACGAACACTGAAGCTTTCTTT.

DNA of the CDR3: TGTGCCAGCAGTCAGAAAGGCGGGGATTACAATGAGCAGTTCTTC. It is translated as CASSQKGGDYNEQFF. This chain uses TRBV7-9 with TRBJ2-1; weak D call: TRBD2 (6 bases). The germline CDR1 and CDR2 sequences are SEHNR and FQNEAQ (reference sequence). Trimming took off 6 bases at V and 4 bases at J, with 16 bases between the two ends. The CDR3 is made up of 15 amino acids.

The chain recombines TRBV15 with TRBJ1-2, with D perhaps matching TRBD1 (6 bases). The V end was cut by 1 base, the J end by 2 bases, with 11 bases between. From germline, CDR1 is LNHNV and CDR2 YYDKDF (reference sequence). This CDR3 region has 15 residues. As DNA, the CDR3 is TGTGCCACCAGCAGAGGTTTTGGGGGCAACTATGGCTACACCTTC. Encoded protein: CATSRGFGGNYGYTF. The entire variable domain, with the rest obtained from reference TRBV15 and TRBJ1-2, is as follows: DAMVIQNPRYQVTQFGKPVTLSCSQTLNHNVMYWYQQKSSQAPKLLFHYYDKDFNNEADTPDNFQSRRPNTSFCFLDIRSPGLGDTAMYLCATSRGFGGNYGYTFGSGTRLTVV.

In regard to this clone: With a much larger clone just one base away, this may be a read error. J is TRBJ1-1 and V is TRBV12-3 or TRBV12-4; TRBD1 aligns across 9 bases. Trimming at V came to 6 bases and at J to 1 base, leaving 0 bases not matched to a gene. The CDR3 is made up of 13 amino acids. The CDR3 coding sequence is TGTGCCAGCAGGGGACAGGGGAACACTGAAGCTTTCTTT. It specifies CASRGQGNTEAFF.

This clone was counted once. The rearrangement joins TRBV18 to TRBJ1-6, with D possibly being TRBD1 (5 bases). V was clipped by 6 bases and J by 13 bases, with 13 bases between them. CDR1 and CDR2 from the germline V gene are KGHSH and LQKENI. The CDR3 sequence is 12 residues long. CDR3 bases: TGTGCCAGCTCGACAGATTTGGTCCCCCTCCACTTT. Translating it yields CASSTDLVPLHF. Drawing the rest from reference TRBV18 and TRBJ1-6, the complete variable domain is NAGVMQNPRHLVRRRGQEARLRCSPMKGHSHVYWYRQLPEEGLKFMVYLQKENIIDESGMPKERFSAEFPKEGPSILRIQQVVRGDSAAYFCASSTDLVPLHFGNGTRLTVT.

The chain uses TRBV18 and TRBJ1-4; 7 positions match TRBD1. Per germline, CDR1 KGHSH and CDR2 LQKENI. V trimming: 5 bases; J trimming: 5 bases; junction bases outside the gene matches: 8. The CDR3 covers 15 residues. CDR3 amino acids: CASSSTGTVNEKLFF. CDR3 bases: TGTGCCAGCTCATCGACCGGGACAGTCAATGAAAAACTGTTTTTT.

V is TRBV27 and J is TRBJ2-3, with 10 bases aligning to TRBD2. The germline V gene has CDR1 MNHEY and CDR2 SMNVEV (reference sequence). V gave up 8 bases and J gave up 0 bases; unmatched junction bases: 26. CDR3 length equals 22 residues. CDR3 in amino acids: CASGWTGILAGPSASSTDTQYF. The DNA of the CDR3 is TGTGCCAGCGGATGGACAGGAATACTAGCGGGACCCTCGGCGTCTAGCACAGATACGCAGTATTTT.

This chain connects TRBV9 to TRBJ1-2; 7 bases match TRBD1. The CDR3 contains 15 residues. Germline loops: CDR1 SGDLS, CDR2 YYNGEE. Unmatched junction bases numbered 8, after V lost 3 bases and J lost 3 bases. The CDR3 reads CASSEWDSQDYGYTF. In DNA form, the CDR3 reads TGTGCCAGCAGCGAGTGGGACAGCCAGGACTATGGCTACACCTTC.

J is TRBJ1-2 and V is TRBV12-3 or TRBV12-4, with D perhaps TRBD1 (5 bases). V lost 5 bases to trimming and J lost 14 bases, with 18 bases between them. CDR3 length equals 12 residues. The CDR3 loop is CASSPRDSPYTF. DNA for the CDR3: TGTGCCAGCAGTCCCCGGGACTCTCCCTATACCTTC.

With respect to this clone: Relative to the germline gene, one junction end is altered; a read error may explain this. The V gene is TRBV7-7, the J gene TRBJ2-1; 9 bases are shared with TRBD2. The germline V gene has CDR1 SSHAT and CDR2 FNYEAQ (reference sequence). The CDR3 is 20 amino acids. DNA of the CDR3: TGTGCTAGCAGCCCGAGACTAGCGGACAAAAGAGGGATCTCCTACAATGAGCAGTTCTTC. Translated, it gives CASSPRLADKRGISYNEQFF.

The chain recombines TRBV6-5 with TRBJ1-2; weak D call: TRBD1 (6 bases). In germline, CDR1 is MNHEY, CDR2 SVGAGI. The CDR3 is 13 residues long. V was pared by 0 bases and J by 4 bases, with 6 bases between. The CDR3: CASSYSDSYGYTF. In nucleotides, the CDR3 is TGTGCCAGCAGTTACTCGGACAGCTATGGCTACACCTTC.

The V and J genes are TRBV11-2 and TRBJ1-1; possibly TRBD1 for D (6 bases). CDR3 length: 12 residues. The V and J ends lost 5 bases and 5 bases respectively, with 9 bases between them. Germline CDR1 and CDR2: SGHAT and FQNNGV. DNA for the CDR3: TGTGCCAGCAGCCTCCAGGGGACTGAAGCTTTCTTT. Its protein product is CASSLQGTEAFF.

The V and J genes are TRBV14 and TRBJ2-5, with TRBD1 as a possible D gene (6 bases). CDR3 length equals 15 residues. Trimming removed 0 bases at V and 2 bases at J, with 10 bases between. Germline values: CDR1 SGHDN, CDR2 FVKESK. The CDR3 nucleotides are TGTGCCAGCAGCCAAGATTTCACAGGGCAAGAGACCCAGTACTTC. This translates into CASSQDFTGQETQYF.

The chain combines TRBV11-2 with TRBJ2-6, with D tentatively TRBD2 (6 bases). Trimming removed 2 bases from V and 0 bases from J, with 8 bases in between. The CDR3 consists of 16 residues. CDR1 SGHAT and CDR2 FQNNGV come from the germline V gene. The CDR3 reads CASSLQGLSGANVLTF. In DNA, the CDR3 is TGTGCCAGCAGCTTACAGGGACTCTCTGGGGCCAACGTCCTGACTTTC.

The chain links TRBV6-6 to TRBJ2-2; D remains unclear. Germline lookup yields CDR1 MNHNY and CDR2 SVGAGI (reference sequence). Trimming took 7 bases from V and 7 from J, leaving 13 bases between them. CDR3 length: 13 residues. CDR3 sequence (DNA): TGTGCCAGCACCCAGGTAGATGGCGGGGAGCTGTTTTTT. Protein: CASTQVDGGELFF.

CDR3 in DNA: TGTGCCAGCAGTACCCGGACAGTCGCCACTGAAGCTTTCTTT. It is translated as CASSTRTVATEAFF. The rearrangement links TRBV6-5 to TRBJ1-1, with D possibly matching TRBD1 (6 bases). The length of the CDR3 is 14 residues. Per the germline V gene, CDR1 is MNHEY and CDR2 is SVGAGI. The V end lost 5 bases, the J end lost 4 bases, and 14 bases lay between the germline ends.

This chain uses TRBV5-5 with TRBJ2-7; 7 bases agree with TRBD1. The CDR3 length is 13 residues. Per the germline V gene, CDR1 is SGHKS and CDR2 is YYEKEE (reference sequence). J lost 6 bases, V lost 0 bases, and 3 bases had no gene match. This chain's CDR3 is CASSLVSGGEQYF. The CDR3 bases are TGTGCCAGCAGCTTGGTGTCAGGGGGCGAGCAGTACTTC.

The rearrangement uses TRBV2 and TRBJ2-1; D is uncertain. The V end lost 1 base, the J end lost 5 bases, and 6 bases lay between the germline ends. There are 13 residues in the CDR3. Germline V CDR1 and CDR2: SNHLY, FYNNEI. The DNA for the CDR3 is TGTGCCAGCAGTGAAGACAGCCACAATGAGCAGTTCTTC. This encodes CASSEDSHNEQFF.

V gene TRBV27 combines with J gene TRBJ1-5, with no clear D. The CDR3 totals 14 residues. The V gene's germline CDR1 is MNHEY and CDR2 SMNVEV (reference sequence). V dropped 5 bases and J dropped 6 bases, with 14 bases sitting between them. The CDR3 nucleotides read TGTGCCAGCAGTCCTCCCGGGTTCGGTCAGCCCCAGCATTTT. Translation gives CASSPPGFGQPQHF.

V is TRBV27 and J is TRBJ2-7; no reliable D call. The germline V gene encodes CDR1 MNHEY and CDR2 SMNVEV (reference sequence). Trimming removed 5 bases at V and 1 base at J, with 15 bases between. CDR3 length: 15 residues. The CDR3 here is CASSPYFPLSYEQYF. The CDR3, as DNA: TGTGCCAGCAGTCCCTATTTTCCCTTATCCTACGAGCAGTACTTC.

The V gene is TRBV10-3, the J gene TRBJ2-7; D may be TRBD2 (6 bases). V was shortened by 4 bases and J by 3 bases, with 19 bases between the two germline ends. The length of the CDR3 is 16 residues. Germline lookup yields CDR1 ENHRY and CDR2 SYGVKD. The CDR3 region is CAISVTGEGFSYEQYF. DNA for the CDR3: TGTGCCATCAGTGTAACGGGAGAAGGGTTTAGCTACGAGCAGTACTTC.

The V gene is TRBV6-5, the J gene TRBJ1-1; weak D call: TRBD1 (5 bases). Deletions cut 6 bases from V and 0 bases from J, with 14 bases between. The CDR3 contains 15 residues. Germline V gene data show CDR1 as MNHEY and CDR2 as SVGAGI. Here the CDR3 reads CASRPRVLMNTEAFF. CDR3 sequence (DNA): TGTGCCAGCAGACCCAGGGTCCTCATGAACACTGAAGCTTTCTTT.

The genes are TRBV28 and TRBJ1-1, with 7 bases lining up with TRBD1. Germline CDR1 MDHEN, CDR2 SYDVKM. The CDR3 runs 14 residues. Trimming cost V 6 bases and J 4 bases; bases outside gene matches: 8. The CDR3 DNA sequence: TGTGCCAGCAGCCCGACAGGGTTAACCACTGAAGCTTTCTTT. Protein: CASSPTGLTTEAFF.

This rearrangement joins TRBV11-2 to TRBJ2-1; perhaps TRBD1 as D (6 bases). From germline, CDR1 is SGHAT and CDR2 FQNNGV. V was clipped by 5 bases and J by 9 bases, with 14 bases between them. CDR3 length: 13 amino acids. CDR3 nucleotide sequence: TGTGCCAGCAGCCTTGAACAGGGCTCTGAGCAGTTCTTC. It encodes CASSLEQGSEQFF.

This chain joins TRBV4-3 and TRBJ2-1; possibly TRBD2 for D (6 bases). Trimming took 0 bases from V and 8 from J, leaving 8 bases between them. CDR1 is LGHNA and CDR2 is YSLEER in the germline V gene. The CDR3 length is 13 residues. The CDR3 DNA follows: TGCGCCAGCAGCCAAGATTGGGGGGATGAGCAGTTCTTC. This translates into CASSQDWGDEQFF.

V usage is TRBV11-2 and J usage is TRBJ2-1; 7 nucleotides agree with TRBD1. V shed 5 bases, J shed 2 bases, and the junction held 12 bases outside the gene matches. Germline lookup yields CDR1 SGHAT and CDR2 FQNNGV. The CDR3 is 17 amino acids. The CDR3, as DNA: TGTGCCAGCAGCGCAAGGACAGGTTACATGACCTACAATGAGCAGTTCTTC. Translation gives CASSARTGYMTYNEQFF.